The source of this T cell receptor (beta chain) is a study of early T cells in non-severe SARS-CoV-2 infection. The junction had 13 bases not matched to a gene; V was cut back by 5 bases and J by 7 bases. This CDR3 comprises 15 residues. Germline CDR1 and CDR2: SGHRS and YFSETQ. Individual cDNA molecules were tagged with unique molecular identifiers. TCRdb re-derived calls from the 5' RACE reads in MiXCR, one entry per CDR3 protein. The table includes fewer than 85,000 distinct CDR3 sequences, roughly 16% detected once. The chain has TRBV5-1 and TRBJ2-7; 9 bases align to TRBD2. The sample consisted of whole blood. This TCR derives from an adult who was a healthcare worker with PCR-confirmed SARS-CoV-2 infection or an uninfected control (not recorded which). The CDR3 is CASRPPGTSNGEQYF. The CDR3 DNA sequence: TGCGCCAGCAGACCTCCCGGGACTAGCAATGGGGAGCAGTACTTC.